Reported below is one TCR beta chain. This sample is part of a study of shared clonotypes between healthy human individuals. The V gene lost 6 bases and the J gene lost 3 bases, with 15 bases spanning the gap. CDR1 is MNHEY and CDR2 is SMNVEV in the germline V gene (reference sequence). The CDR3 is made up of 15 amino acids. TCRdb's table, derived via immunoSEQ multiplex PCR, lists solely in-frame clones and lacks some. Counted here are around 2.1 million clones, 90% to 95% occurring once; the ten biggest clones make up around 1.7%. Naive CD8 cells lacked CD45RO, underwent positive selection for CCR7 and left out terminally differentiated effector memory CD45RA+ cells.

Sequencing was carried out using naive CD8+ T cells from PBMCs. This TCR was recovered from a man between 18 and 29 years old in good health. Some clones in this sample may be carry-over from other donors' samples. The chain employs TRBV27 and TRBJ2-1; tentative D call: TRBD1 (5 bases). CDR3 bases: TGTGCCAGCAGCTCCAGGGCGGCATACTACAATGAGCAGTTCTTC. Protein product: CASSSRAAYYNEQFF.